The entry below describes one T cell receptor beta chain. This specimen belongs to a study of blood T cell repertoires in COVID-19. Study background: Collection of acute and convalescent COVID-19 samples took place in the United States, Italy and Spain.

V lost 5 bases and J lost 7, with 11 bases in between. Per the germline V gene, CDR1 is KGHSH and CDR2 is LQKENI. The CDR3 has 12 residues. Under the authors' procedure: Estimation of nucleated cell counts relied on the amplification of reference gene primers. Sequenced by immunoSEQ multiplex PCR; TCRdb stores in-frame clones only, minus some. The DNA gave D and trimming, while V, J and clone size come from that table. The sample has 60,000 to 75,000 clones; 76% are singletons. Sample: peripheral blood. The sequence derives from a woman older than 75 with acute or convalescent COVID-19. The gene calls are TRBV18 and TRBJ1-1, with D maybe TRBD1 (5 bases). CDR3 amino acids: CASSWGDGEAFF. In DNA form, the CDR3 reads TGTGCCAGCTCATGGGGCGACGGTGAAGCTTTCTTT.